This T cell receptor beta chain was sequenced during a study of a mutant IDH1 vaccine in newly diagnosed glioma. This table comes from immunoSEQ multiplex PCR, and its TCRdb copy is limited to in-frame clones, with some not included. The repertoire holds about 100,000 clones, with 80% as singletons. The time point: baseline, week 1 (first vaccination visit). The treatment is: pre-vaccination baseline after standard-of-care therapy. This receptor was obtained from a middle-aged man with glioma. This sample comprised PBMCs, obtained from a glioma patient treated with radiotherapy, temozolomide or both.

CDR3 DNA: TGTGCCAGCAGCCATCCTGGGGGGGAGCAGTACTTC. It is translated as CASSHPGGEQYF. The rearrangement joins TRBV4-2 to TRBJ2-5; 7 bases match TRBD2. Germline V gene sequence: CDR1 LGHNA, CDR2 YNFKEQ. V was pared by 3 bases and J by 11 bases, with 6 bases of the junction left unmatched. The CDR3 covers 12 residues.